This entry features one T cell receptor (beta chain) sequence. The antigen remains unidentified. The source of the sample is a study of cytotoxic CD8 clonotypes in ibrutinib-treated CLL. Assay used: immunoSEQ multiplex PCR; TCRdb lists only in-frame clones, some missing. The sample records 250,000 to 350,000 clones, roughly 76% being singletons. Whole-study results and caveats: Exceeding age-matched healthy donors, baseline clonality also tracked the counts of circulating CD8+ T cells.

V was clipped by 10 bases and J by 2 bases, with 17 bases between them. Per the germline V gene, CDR1 is SNHLY and CDR2 is FYNNEI. This CDR3 has 14 residues. This chain links TRBV2 with TRBJ2-5; tentative D call: TRBD1 (5 bases). The specimen was PBMCs, collected at disease progression, from a patient treated with ibrutinib. The sequence was obtained from a human donor with chronic lymphocytic leukemia. In DNA, the CDR3 is TGTGCCACCCGACTCAGGGCAGGGCAAGAGACCCAGTACTTC. Protein product: CATRLRAGQETQYF.